This T cell receptor beta chain was sequenced during a study of molecular identifiers for immune sequencing clone quantification. Each library that profiled naive CD8 cells came from about 20,000 to 1,000,000 sorted cells with 10%, 30% or 50% RNA. Preparation methods for the bulk TCR libraries were those previously described, with listed TCR primers. TCRdb passed the PCR reads through MiXCR, listing each CDR3 protein once. The profile shows around 65,000 distinct CDR3 sequences, 15% to 20% of them singletons. The CDR3 is 15 residues long. The germline CDR1 and CDR2 sequences are SGHAT and FQNNGV. The V and J ends lost 6 bases and 7 bases respectively, with 19 bases between them.

The V call is TRBV11-2, the J call TRBJ2-1; D is possibly TRBD1 (6 bases). The sequence came from a human donor in good health. Some libraries in this study had Jurkat cell RNA spiked in. The sequenced material came from naive CD8+ T cells from blood, with Jurkat cell RNA spiked in. Subset of the sample: FACS-sorted CD8+CD4-CCR7+CD45RA+ naive T cells. The CDR3 reads CASSSPLGAGNEQFF. In nucleotides, the CDR3 is TGTGCCAGCAGTTCACCCTTGGGGGCTGGTAATGAGCAGTTCTTC.